A selection of T cell receptor beta chains follows, all from one sample in a study of T cell repertoires in aging, cancer and after chemotherapy. One entry per CDR3 protein results from TCRdb running MiXCR on the multiplex PCR reads. There are 8,500 to 10,000 distinct CDR3 sequences in the sample; roughly a third occur only once, and about an eighth lies in the top ten. The specimen sequenced was blood. The receptors originated from a human donor in good health. The donor label of this sample is uncertain. Each CDR3 is given with its conserved first and last residue. The order of the fields is D gene, V gene, clone size, J gene, CDR3 protein, CDR3 DNA. A D gene is named only where the DNA matches it firmly. Some rows mark clone size as missing; the rest say once, few, many or name a class of expanded clone.

NA	TRBV29-1	NA	TRBJ1-2	CSVEDRRSRGGYTF	TGCAGCGTGGAAGACCGACGGAGTAGGGGTGGCTACACCTTC
NA	TRBV6-1	NA	TRBJ1-6	CASSPDLLGYNSPLHF	TGTGCCAGCAGTCCGGACCTACTCGGGTATAATTCACCCCTCCACTTT
TRBD2	TRBV19	once	TRBJ2-7	CASRLAGNYEQYF	TGTGCCAGTAGACTAGCGGGTAACTACGAGCAGTACTTC
TRBD1	TRBV12-3/TRBV12-4	NA	TRBJ1-3	CASSPGTGKPSGNTIYF	TGTGCCAGCAGTCCAGGGACAGGGAAGCCTTCTGGAAACACCATATATTTT
NA	TRBV7-2	once	TRBJ1-6	CASSLLAGENSPLHF	TGTGCCAGCAGCTTACTAGCGGGGGAGAATTCACCCCTCCACTTT
NA	TRBV18	few	TRBJ2-7	CASSPLSSYEQYF	TGTGCCAGCTCACCTCTTTCGTCCTACGAGCAGTACTTC
NA	TRBV6-5	NA	TRBJ2-6	CASSYVSQGTGANVLTF	TGTGCCAGCAGTTACGTATCGCAGGGGACTGGGGCCAACGTCCTGACTTTC
NA	TRBV7-9	NA	TRBJ2-5	CASSTTGTWGTQYF	TGTGCCAGCAGCACGACCGGGACCTGGGGGACCCAGTACTTC
NA	TRBV18	few	TRBJ2-1	CASSPPQLGAYNEQFF	TGTGCCAGCTCACCACCTCAGCTAGGAGCCTACAATGAGCAGTTCTTC
NA	TRBV29-1	medium-sized	TRBJ2-2	CSVDGGSGTGELFF	TGCAGCGTTGACGGGGGAAGCGGCACCGGGGAGCTGTTTTTT
NA	TRBV5-1	NA	TRBJ1-3	CASSLEGIGGNTIYF	TGCGCCAGCAGCTTGGAGGGGATCGGTGGAAACACCATATATTTT
NA	TRBV30	few	TRBJ1-1	CAWSVGRVRSTEAFF	TGTGCCTGGAGTGTAGGACGGGTCCGGAGCACTGAAGCTTTCTTT
TRBD1	TRBV5-4	NA	TRBJ1-6	CASSSNRGWDSPLHF	TGTGCCAGCAGCTCGAACAGGGGCTGGGATTCACCCCTCCACTTT
NA	TRBV6-2/TRBV6-3	few	TRBJ1-6	CASILGPWNSPLHF	TGTGCCAGCATCCTCGGACCCTGGAATTCACCCCTCCACTTT
NA	TRBV5-4	NA	TRBJ1-6	CASSSTTTSRNSPLHF	TGTGCCAGCAGCTCGACCACGACATCGAGGAATTCACCCCTCCACTTT
NA	TRBV15	NA	TRBJ1-2	CATSRQRGASYGYTF	TGTGCCACCAGCAGACAGAGGGGGGCATCCTATGGCTACACCTTC
NA	TRBV7-2	few	TRBJ2-7	CASSLNRVGYEQYF	TGTGCCAGCAGCTTAAACAGGGTTGGGTACGAGCAGTACTTC
NA	TRBV10-2	few	TRBJ2-7	CASSEPGHSYEQYF	TGCGCCAGCAGTGAACCGGGCCACTCCTACGAGCAGTACTTC
NA	TRBV6-5	NA	TRBJ1-2	CASSYYLKGGGYGYTF	TGTGCCAGCAGTTACTACCTGAAGGGGGGAGGATATGGCTACACCTTC
NA	TRBV6-6	once	TRBJ1-2	CASSYQQRGGYGYTF	TGTGCCAGCAGTTACCAACAACGGGGAGGCTATGGCTACACCTTC